This TCR beta chain is from a study of cytomegalovirus exposure and HLA in healthy donors. General study results and limits: Analysis performed later found over 15,000 TCR beta sequences associated with HLA alleles at 0.05 false discovery rate. Later analysis associated a missense DCLRE1C variant with TCR beta V- and J-gene trimming.

PCR primers comprised 60 Vbeta and 13 Jbeta primers. Clones were read by immunoSEQ multiplex PCR, and TCRdb kept only the in-frame ones, dropping some. The sample table sets out 40,000 to 65,000 clones. Notes on this clone: What it binds is unknown.

Germline V gives CDR1 MDHEN, CDR2 SYDVKM. There are 17 residues in the CDR3. J lost 0 bases, V lost 6 bases, and 13 bases had no gene match. This TCR was recovered from a middle-aged man in good health and CMV-seropositive. Material for sequencing was PBMCs. The chain uses TRBV28 and TRBJ2-7; 8 bases fit TRBD1. CDR3 region: CASRTSPTGEISYEQYF. For the CDR3, the DNA is TGTGCCAGCAGAACTTCCCCGACAGGGGAGATCTCCTACGAGCAGTACTTC.